These T cell receptor beta chains were read from a single sample in a study of blood T cell repertoires in COVID-19. Profiled with immunoSEQ multiplex PCR; TCRdb holds only in-frame clones, not every one. The sample has approximately 260,000 clones, around 86% seen once; the top ten hold 3.6%. The material sequenced was peripheral blood. The receptors here all came from a man in his late teens or twenties with active or convalescent COVID-19. Each CDR3 is given with its conserved first and last residue. Expanded clones get a size class; other rows say once, few or many, or leave the size out.

V: TRBV30; J: TRBJ1-1; size: -; length: 12; CDR3: CAWSPGHSEAFF
V: TRBV7-9; J: TRBJ2-7; size: -; length: 13; CDR3: CASSAPGAYEQYF
V: TRBV11-1; J: TRBJ1-2; size: -; length: 16; CDR3: CASSLGLQGMIYGYTF
V: TRBV14; J: TRBJ2-7; size: -; length: 13; CDR3: CASSLGTPYEQYF
V: TRBV2; J: TRBJ1-6; size: -; length: 15; CDR3: CASISRGTYNSPLHF
V: TRBV28; J: TRBJ1-4; size: -; length: 15; CDR3: CASSPRQGDNEKLFF
V: TRBV27; J: TRBJ1-4; size: -; length: 15; CDR3: CASSPRTGLNEKLFF
V: TRBV2; J: TRBJ2-5; size: -; length: 12; CDR3: CASSPFRETQYF
V: TRBV6-1; J: TRBJ1-2; size: -; length: 14; CDR3: CASSEEWLGDGYTF
V: TRBV7-8; J: TRBJ2-7; size: -; length: 20; CDR3: CASSSRQVRTSGRAGYEQYF
V: TRBV27; J: TRBJ1-4; size: -; length: 15; CDR3: CASSLLLGGDEKLFF
V: TRBV30; J: TRBJ1-5; size: once; length: 14; CDR3: CAWSGRFGNQPQHF
V: TRBV10-3; J: TRBJ2-4; size: once; length: 13; CDR3: CATAGEISNIQYF
V: TRBV2; J: TRBJ1-2; size: -; length: 13; CDR3: CASRPQGLGGYTF
V: TRBV30; J: TRBJ2-5; size: -; length: 13; CDR3: CAWEGQGVETQYF
V: TRBV15; J: TRBJ2-7; size: -; length: 15; CDR3: CATSRMGQGDYEQYF
V: TRBV6-2/TRBV6-3; J: TRBJ2-7; size: few; length: 14; CDR3: CASSSGGPPYEQYF
V: TRBV27; J: TRBJ1-1; size: -; length: 13; CDR3: CASSLRGTPEAFF
V: TRBV6-2/TRBV6-3; J: TRBJ1-5; size: -; length: 15; CDR3: CASSYERRFNQPQHF
V: TRBV7-9; J: TRBJ1-4; size: -; length: 17; CDR3: CASSSPQGGRTNEKLFF
V: TRBV19; J: TRBJ1-2; size: -; length: 13; CDR3: CASKEGRRSGYTF
V: TRBV7-3; J: TRBJ2-2; size: -; length: 18; CDR3: CASSFRGFSGGTAGELFF
V: TRBV9; J: TRBJ1-6; size: few; length: 15; CDR3: CASSESGTVNSPLHF
V: TRBV29-1; J: TRBJ2-5; size: -; length: 18; CDR3: CSVRQGASGNTYQETQYF
V: TRBV4-1; J: TRBJ2-7; size: -; length: 13; CDR3: CASRQEQGYEQYF
V: TRBV23-1; J: TRBJ2-1; size: -; length: 16; CDR3: CASSHWTGVPFTEQFF
V: TRBV19; J: TRBJ1-2; size: many; length: 13; CDR3: CASISGTGSGYTF
V: TRBV2; J: TRBJ1-6; size: -; length: 15; CDR3: CASSEALGYNSPLHF
V: TRBV9; J: TRBJ1-6; size: once; length: 15; CDR3: CASSVGLQTSSPLHF
V: TRBV6-5; J: TRBJ1-2; size: -; length: 13; CDR3: CASSWGHSYGYTF
V: TRBV6-5; J: TRBJ2-7; size: once; length: 15; CDR3: CASSSNGQRWYEQYF
V: TRBV2; J: TRBJ1-5; size: -; length: 14; CDR3: CASSVGGTSQPQHF
V: TRBV5-1; J: TRBJ1-1; size: -; length: 14; CDR3: CASSPSTGNTEAFF
V: TRBV10-1; J: TRBJ1-4; size: once; length: 16; CDR3: CASSESKGTGYEKLFF
V: TRBV7-9; J: TRBJ1-1; size: -; length: 13; CDR3: CASSFGQGTEAFF
V: TRBV19; J: TRBJ1-1; size: -; length: 13; CDR3: CASSPSLNTEAFF
V: TRBV18; J: TRBJ2-7; size: -; length: 14; CDR3: CASSPPTGTYEQYF
V: TRBV6-5; J: TRBJ2-7; size: -; length: 14; CDR3: CAIKKRAASYEQYF
V: TRBV2; J: TRBJ1-6; size: once; length: 15; CDR3: CASNDRDRDNSPLHF
V: TRBV10-1; J: TRBJ2-1; size: -; length: 13; CDR3: CASSWDSNNEQFF
V: TRBV5-4; J: TRBJ2-2; size: -; length: 16; CDR3: CASSPGGGRAAGELFF
V: TRBV28; J: TRBJ1-2; size: -; length: 15; CDR3: CASSLGGGAVYGYTF
V: TRBV13; J: TRBJ2-3; size: -; length: 17; CDR3: CASSLDAGKRVEDTQYF
V: TRBV2; J: TRBJ2-1; size: -; length: 15; CDR3: CASSAGQGSYNEQFF
V: TRBV15; J: TRBJ2-1; size: -; length: 15; CDR3: CATSAKRGALNEQFF